The clone carrying this TCR beta chain was counted ten times or more. Its antigen is unknown. These data originate in a study of CD8 T cells in ankylosing spondylitis. From the 5' RACE reads, TCRdb called clonotypes with MiXCR, one entry per CDR3 protein. The data contain some 840,000 distinct CDR3 sequences, roughly 10% of them singletons. Study conclusions and caveats: What appeared characteristic of ankylosing spondylitis blood was a TCR beta motif of eight highly homologous variants. Several of the motif variants were reported before in synovial fluid and blood from reactive arthritis.

Sequenced sample: blood, either unsorted or a sorted T cell fraction (not recorded which). The receptor was derived from a male donor with ankylosing spondylitis.

CDR3 sequence reads: CASSLKWPGRQPQHF. CDR3 nucleotides: TGTGCCAGCAGTTTAAAGTGGCCCGGACGACAGCCCCAGCATTTT. The chain has TRBV12-3 or TRBV12-4 and TRBJ1-5; D not certain. V was shortened by 2 bases and J by 7 bases, with 15 bases between the two germline ends. The CDR3 runs to 15 residues.